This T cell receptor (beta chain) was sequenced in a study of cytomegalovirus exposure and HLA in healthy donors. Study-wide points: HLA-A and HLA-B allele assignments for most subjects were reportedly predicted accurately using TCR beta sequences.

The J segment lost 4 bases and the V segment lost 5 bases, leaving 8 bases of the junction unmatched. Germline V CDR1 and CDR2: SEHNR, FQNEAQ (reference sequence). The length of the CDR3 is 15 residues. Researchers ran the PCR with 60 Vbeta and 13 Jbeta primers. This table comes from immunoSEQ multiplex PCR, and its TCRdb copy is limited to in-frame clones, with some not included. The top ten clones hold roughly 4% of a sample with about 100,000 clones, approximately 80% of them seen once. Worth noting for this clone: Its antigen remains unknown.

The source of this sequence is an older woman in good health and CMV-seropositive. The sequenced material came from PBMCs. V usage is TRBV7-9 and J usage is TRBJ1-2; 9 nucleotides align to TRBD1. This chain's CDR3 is CASSRGQGVSYGYTF. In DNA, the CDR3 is TGTGCCAGCAGCCGGGGACAGGGTGTATCCTATGGCTACACCTTC.